This T cell receptor beta chain was captured by sequencing in a study of OX40 agonist ivuxolimab in advanced cancers. Profiled with immunoSEQ multiplex PCR; TCRdb holds only in-frame clones, not every one. The sample includes tens of thousands of clones, approximately 88% of them seen just once. CDR1 LGHNA and CDR2 YSLEER come from the germline V gene. V was clipped by 2 bases and J by 8 bases; unmatched bases: 5. CDR3 length equals 15 residues. The sequence was obtained from an adult with an advanced solid tumor such as melanoma, head and neck, liver or kidney cancer. The input for sequencing was CD4+ or CD8+ T cells sorted from blood, taken in a trial of the OX40 agonist ivuxolimab. The chain joins TRBV4-3 to TRBJ1-4; 10 bases line up with TRBD1. The CDR3 loop is CASSQRGQGWEKLFF. In DNA form, the CDR3 reads TGCGCCAGCAGCCAAAGGGGACAGGGGTGGGAAAAACTGTTTTTT.